This is a list of T cell receptor beta chains from one sample in a study of blood T cell repertoires in COVID-19. Here immunoSEQ multiplex PCR was the method, and the copy in TCRdb shows in-frame clones only, minus some. The data contain 130,000 or so clones, about four fifths of them singletons. The sample comprised peripheral blood. These receptors came from a man in his 60s with active or convalescent COVID-19. Each CDR3 is given with its conserved first and last residue. A D gene is named only where the DNA matches it firmly. Rows give clone size only sometimes, using once, few, many, or a class for an expanded clone.

>NA|TRBJ2-5|TRBV6-1|TRBD2
CASSEGAGVETQYF
TGTGCCAGCAGTGAAGGAGCGGGAGTAGAGACCCAGTACTTC
>NA|TRBJ2-4|TRBV5-1|NA
CASSLVGSTDIQYF
TGCGCCAGCAGCTTGGTAGGGAGTACGGACATTCAGTACTTC
>NA|TRBJ1-1|TRBV7-8|NA
CASSLALDTEAFF
TGTGCCAGCAGCTTAGCCTTAGACACTGAAGCTTTCTTT
>NA|TRBJ2-2|TRBV7-3|TRBD1
CASSLLQGATGELFF
TGTGCCAGCAGCTTATTGCAGGGGGCGACCGGGGAGTTGTTTTTT
>NA|TRBJ2-3|TRBV27|TRBD2
CASQGLAGGDTQYF
TGTGCCAGCCAGGGACTAGCGGGAGGAGATACGCAGTATTTT
>NA|TRBJ2-3|TRBV10-3|TRBD2
CAAQREGRTDTQYF
TGTGCCGCACAGCGGGAGGGCCGGACAGATACGCAGTATTTT
>NA|TRBJ2-6|TRBV27|NA
CASSPFSGANVLTF
TGTGCCAGCAGTCCCTTCTCTGGGGCCAACGTCCTGACTTTC
>NA|TRBJ2-3|TRBV5-1|TRBD2
CASSLVLAGETDTQYF
TGCGCCAGCAGCTTGGTACTAGCGGGAGAAACAGATACGCAGTATTTT
>few|TRBJ2-1|TRBV11-2|NA
CASSFLTDSEQFF
TGTGCCAGCAGCTTCCTAACAGATTCTGAGCAGTTCTTC
>NA|TRBJ2-7|TRBV4-3|TRBD2
CASSPRTSGFYEQYF
TGCGCCAGCAGCCCTCGGACTAGCGGGTTTTACGAGCAGTACTTC
>NA|TRBJ2-2|TRBV7-8|TRBD2
CASSLLAGATGELFF
TGTGCCAGCAGCCTACTAGCGGGAGCCACCGGGGAGCTGTTTTTT
>NA|TRBJ2-2|TRBV11-2|NA
CASWDSRTGELFF
TGTGCCAGCTGGGACTCCCGCACCGGGGAGCTGTTTTTT
>few|TRBJ2-5|TRBV7-2|NA
CASTDLSLAGETQYF
TGTGCCAGCACCGACCTTTCCCTGGCGGGGGAGACCCAGTACTTC
>NA|TRBJ2-7|TRBV5-6|TRBD1
CASSRTGEPSYEQYF
TGTGCCAGCAGTCGGACAGGGGAGCCCTCCTACGAGCAGTACTTC
>NA|TRBJ2-7|TRBV21-1|NA
CASSKGWVGGLPAYEQYF
TGTGCCAGCAGCAAAGGGTGGGTGGGAGGACTTCCCGCCTACGAGCAGTACTTC
>NA|TRBJ1-2|TRBV24-1|NA
CATSAGGENYGYTF
TGTGCCACCAGTGCGGGGGGCGAAAACTATGGCTACACCTTC
>NA|TRBJ1-2|TRBV4-3|TRBD1
CASSHAGTGYTF
TGCGCCAGCAGCCATGCCGGGACAGGATACACCTTC
>once|TRBJ2-2|TRBV2|TRBD2
CASRGTSGTTGELFF
TGTGCCAGCAGAGGGACTAGCGGGACTACCGGGGAGCTGTTTTTT
>NA|TRBJ2-5|TRBV7-8|TRBD2
CASSRLAGRETQYF
TGTGCCAGCAGCCGACTAGCGGGAAGAGAGACCCAGTACTTC
>NA|TRBJ1-1|TRBV28|NA
CASSLSNREAFF
TGTGCCAGCAGTTTATCTAATCGAGAAGCTTTCTTT
>NA|TRBJ2-7|TRBV18|TRBD1
CASSPLGQGSYEQYF
TGTGCCAGCTCACCACTGGGACAGGGTTCCTACGAGCAGTACTTC
>NA|TRBJ2-7|TRBV6-5|NA
CASMKGTYEQYF
TGTGCCAGCATGAAGGGGACCTACGAGCAGTACTTC
>NA|TRBJ2-1|TRBV2|TRBD2
CASSEQAGGRGEQFF
TGTGCCAGCAGTGAACAAGCGGGAGGGCGAGGTGAGCAGTTCTTC
>once|TRBJ2-3|TRBV11-2|TRBD2
CASSWPRLASKKEDTQYF
TGTGCCAGCAGTTGGCCGCGACTAGCATCTAAAAAAGAGGATACGCAGTATTTT
>NA|TRBJ2-7|TRBV6-5|NA
CASKSSASAMHEQYF
TGTGCCAGCAAATCTTCGGCTAGCGCAATGCACGAGCAGTACTTC
>NA|TRBJ2-7|TRBV18|NA
CASSPPGSFEQYF
TGTGCCAGCTCACCCCCGGGGAGTTTCGAGCAGTACTTC
>once|TRBJ2-2|TRBV7-8|NA
CASSLYRDSGELFF
TGTGCCAGCAGCCTATACAGGGATTCCGGGGAGCTGTTTTTT
>NA|TRBJ1-5|TRBV7-2|NA
CASSPDSPSLAQHF
TGTGCCAGCAGCCCGGACAGTCCGTCACTAGCCCAGCATTTT
>NA|TRBJ2-7|TRBV10-3|TRBD2
CAISESLGGSGSVYEQYF
TGTGCCATCAGTGAGTCCCTCGGGGGGAGCGGGAGTGTGTACGAGCAGTACTTC
>NA|TRBJ2-2|TRBV6-1|TRBD1
CASSVEDRTGGAAGELFF
TGTGCCAGCAGTGTAGAAGATAGGACAGGGGGCGCCGCCGGGGAGCTGTTTTTT
>few|TRBJ2-7|TRBV2|NA
CASTLRPSYEQYF
TGTGCCAGCACCCTGCGCCCCTCCTACGAGCAGTACTTC
>once|TRBJ1-6|TRBV28|TRBD1
CASSETGVNSPLHF
TGTGCCAGCAGTGAGACAGGGGTTAATTCACCCCTCCACTTT
>NA|TRBJ1-2|TRBV7-2|NA
CASRPSGSNYGYTF
TGTGCCAGCAGACCCTCGGGGTCTAACTATGGCTACACCTTC
>NA|TRBJ1-4|TRBV21-1|NA
CASIRSGTSDEKLFF
TGTGCCAGCATACGATCCGGGACATCAGATGAAAAACTGTTTTTT
>once|TRBJ2-1|TRBV4-1|TRBD2
CASSQAGTSSYNEQFF
TGCGCCAGCAGCCAAGCCGGGACTAGCTCCTACAATGAGCAGTTCTTC
>NA|TRBJ2-7|TRBV7-3|NA
CASSLTTRSYEQYF
TGTGCCAGCAGCTTAACAACTAGATCCTACGAGCAGTACTTC
>many|TRBJ2-7|TRBV5-3|TRBD2
CARSPRRGSFSYEQYF
TGTGCCAGAAGCCCTCGTCGCGGGAGTTTTTCCTACGAGCAGTACTTC
>NA|TRBJ2-1|TRBV11-3|NA
CASSLGQGAGYEQFF
TGTGCCAGCAGCTTAGGTCAGGGCGCGGGGTATGAGCAGTTCTTC
>NA|TRBJ2-7|TRBV28|TRBD1
CASTPTGRVYEQYF
TGTGCCAGCACCCCGACAGGGAGAGTCTACGAGCAGTACTTC
>NA|TRBJ2-7|TRBV5-6|TRBD1
CASSPGQGGYEQYF
TGTGCCAGCAGCCCGGGACAGGGCGGGTACGAGCAGTACTTC
>NA|TRBJ2-7|TRBV7-9|TRBD1
CASSETGWDYEQYF
TGTGCCAGCAGCGAGACAGGGTGGGACTACGAGCAGTACTTC
>NA|TRBJ2-7|TRBV16|NA
CASSPRLGSEQYF
TGTGCCAGCAGCCCCCGACTAGGGAGCGAGCAGTACTTC